This entry features one T cell receptor beta chain sequence. The sample originates from a study of patients and donors after allogeneic stem cell transplantation. Germline CDR1 is LNHDA and CDR2 is SQIVND (reference sequence). CDR3 length: 13 residues. Germline trimming cut 6 bases from V and 4 bases from J; bases unmatched to any gene: 4. From the RT-PCR reads, TCRdb called clonotypes with MiXCR, one entry per CDR3 protein. The data show some 880,000 distinct CDR3 sequences, 18% seen once. This chain links TRBV19 with TRBJ2-3; 7 nucleotides agree with TRBD1. The TCR was taken from a human donor who was either an allogeneic HSCT recipient or a stem cell or donor lymphocyte infusion donor (not recorded which). It is not recorded whose cells these are; they may come from a transplant donor. Input material: blood, either unsorted or a sorted T cell fraction (not recorded which). CDR3 loop: CASSDRVADTQYF. The CDR3 nucleotides read TGTGCCAGTAGCGACAGGGTGGCAGATACGCAGTATTTT.